This TCR beta chain was documented in a study of metastatic and nonmetastatic thyroid tumors. Whole-study context: Samples came from malignant and benign thyroid patients, and repertoires were compared across blood and tumor or nodule tissue.

By share, this clone counts as medium-sized. Its antigen is undetermined. At the DNA level, this CDR3 is encoded by other sequences in the same sample as well. V lost 5 bases and J 3 bases, leaving 14 bases between the germline ends. This CDR3 comprises 14 residues. In germline, CDR1 is SEHNR, CDR2 FQNEAQ (reference sequence). Study-wide results and limits: Significantly higher TCR beta diversity was reportedly seen in malignant thyroid tumors than benign nodules, in blood and tumor.

TCRdb called clones again from the PCR reads with MiXCR. The sample carries 7,000 or so clones, more than 15% recorded once. Not a single patient had been given any form of treatment at any point before undergoing thyroid surgery. The chain links TRBV7-9 to TRBJ2-7; D might be TRBD1 (6 bases). This TCR came from a male donor with papillary thyroid cancer or a benign thyroid nodule (not recorded which). Some clones in this sample may be carry-over from other donors' samples. The sample consisted of adjacent normal tissue. CDR3 DNA sequence: TGTGCCAGCAGCCACCGCGACAGGAACTACGAGCAGTACTTC. Translation gives CASSHRDRNYEQYF.